Each of the 5 T cell receptor beta chains below was sequenced from the same sample in a study of T-cell memory formation after mild COVID-19. TCRdb reanalysed the 5' RACE reads using MiXCR and keeps one entry per CDR3 protein. The sample has about 360,000 distinct CDR3 sequences; 13% to 15% are singletons. The material sequenced was PBMCs or a T cell subset sorted from them (not recorded which). All receptors come from a man aged 18-30 years who had mild COVID-19 (a few samples of this study predate the infection). Cell type and time point are not known.

This clonotype has more than one count but fewer than ten. The CDR3 coding sequence is TGTGCCAGCAGTTCGGGACAGGGGGAACGGGGCTACACCTTC. It translates to CASSSGQGERGYTF. The rearrangement uses TRBV28 and TRBJ1-2; 11 nucleotides match TRBD1. Per germline, CDR1 MDHEN and CDR2 SYDVKM. This CDR3 comprises 14 residues. J gave up 8 bases and V 4 bases, and 6 bases lay outside the gene matches.

This clonotype turned up a few times. The J gene is TRBJ2-5, the V gene TRBV5-1, with a weak D call TRBD1 (6 bases). This CDR3 comprises 14 residues. Looked up from germline, CDR1 is SGHRS and CDR2 is YFSETQ. V gave up 4 bases and J gave up 1 base, with 11 bases separating them. CDR3 sequence: CASSPIRGQETQYF. As DNA, the CDR3 is TGCGCCAGCAGCCCGATCAGGGGCCAAGAGACCCAGTACTTC.

This clonotype was seen ten or more times. This chain links TRBV5-1 with TRBJ2-5; no definite D call. The CDR3 loop spans 16 amino acids. The ends were cut back, 4 bases at V and 1 base at J, with 17 bases in the middle. Germline CDR1 SGHRS, CDR2 YFSETQ. The CDR3: CASSQTPHRSQETQYF. CDR3 coding DNA: TGCGCCAGCAGCCAAACGCCCCACAGAAGCCAAGAGACCCAGTACTTC.

This CDR3 reads CAVPGDNNQPQHF. The CDR3 coding sequence is TGTGCCGTACCCGGGGACAATAATCAGCCCCAGCATTTT. This chain links TRBV7-9 with TRBJ1-5; possibly TRBD1 for D (6 bases). Germline loops: CDR1 SEHNR, CDR2 FQNEAQ (reference sequence). The length of the CDR3 is 13 residues. The V end was cut by 11 bases, the J end by 4 bases, with 15 bases between.

The V and J genes are TRBV5-1 and TRBJ2-7, with D unresolved. This CDR3 comprises 12 residues. V was pared by 1 base and J by 5 bases, with 7 bases between. Germline CDR1 reads SGHRS; CDR2 reads YFSETQ. The CDR3 loop reads CASSLTQNEQYF. The CDR3 nucleotides read TGCGCCAGCAGCTTGACACAGAACGAGCAGTACTTC.